A single sample is the source of the 10 T cell receptor beta chains below, sequenced in a study of OX40 agonist ivuxolimab in advanced cancers. TCRdb's table, derived via immunoSEQ multiplex PCR, lists solely in-frame clones and lacks some. Of around 63,000 clones in the sample, roughly 87% were seen once. Sequences were derived from CD4+ or CD8+ T cells sorted from blood, sampled in a trial of the OX40 agonist ivuxolimab. Receptor source: an adult with an advanced solid tumor such as melanoma, head and neck, liver or kidney cancer.

This chain joins TRBV6-6 and TRBJ2-7; a weak D match, TRBD1 (5 bases). CDR1 is MNHNY and CDR2 is SVGAGI in the germline V gene (reference sequence). This CDR3 spans 14 amino acids. With 0 bases removed from V and 0 bases from J, the gap between germline ends came to 6 bases. The CDR3 is CASSYSGHSYEQYF. The CDR3 DNA sequence: TGTGCCAGCAGTTACTCGGGGCACTCCTACGAGCAGTACTTC.

The rearrangement links TRBV4-2 to TRBJ2-3; possible D gene TRBD1, 5 bases. The CDR3 loop spans 15 amino acids. Trimming shortened V by 4 bases and J by 0 bases, and 11 bases separated the two germline ends. Germline V gene lookup returns CDR1 LGHNA and CDR2 YNFKEQ. This CDR3 reads CASSLTSGSTDTQYF. Here the CDR3 DNA reads TGTGCCAGCAGCCTAACCTCAGGGAGCACAGATACGCAGTATTTT.

This sequence joins TRBV29-1 and TRBJ1-1; D is perhaps TRBD1 (6 bases). This CDR3 region has 13 residues. V lost 7 bases and J lost 3, with 15 bases in between. CDR1 SQVTM and CDR2 ANQGSEA come from the germline V gene. The CDR3 DNA is TGCAGCGGACACCGTCAGGGGCACACTGAAGCTTTCTTT. Protein sequence: CSGHRQGHTEAFF. Using reference TRBV29-1 and TRBJ1-1 for the parts outside the CDR3, the full variable domain is SAVISQKPSRDICQRGTSLTIQCQVDSQVTMMFWYRQQPGQSLTLIATANQGSEATYESGFVIDKFPISRPNLTFSTLTVSNMSPEDSSIYLCSGHRQGHTEAFFGQGTRLTVV.

The chain has TRBV18 and TRBJ1-3; perhaps TRBD1 as D (6 bases). Deletions cut 4 bases from V and 2 bases from J, with 9 bases between. This CDR3 is 14 amino acids long. Germline-derived CDR1 and CDR2 are KGHSH and LQKENI. DNA for the CDR3: TGTGCCAGCTCACTACGGGACACTGGAAACACCATATATTTT. It encodes CASSLRDTGNTIYF.

The chain joins TRBV27 to TRBJ2-1; perhaps D is TRBD1 or TRBD2 (5 bases each). V gave up 7 bases and J gave up 1 base, with 14 bases separating them. Germline V gene lookup returns CDR1 MNHEY and CDR2 SMNVEV (reference sequence). There are 15 residues in the CDR3. CDR3 in DNA: TGTGCCAGCAACCCGGGACGAGTTTCCTACAATGAGCAGTTCTTC. This sequence encodes CASNPGRVSYNEQFF.

This chain joins TRBV16 and TRBJ2-1, with D possibly TRBD1 on 5 matching bases. CDR1 is KGHSY, CDR2 FQNENV, per germline. V shed 0 bases and J shed 3 bases, with 12 bases lying between them. This CDR3 comprises 16 residues. CDR3 sequence: CASSQSTGRIYNEQFF. The CDR3 DNA sequence: TGTGCCAGCAGCCAATCTACAGGAAGAATCTACAATGAGCAGTTCTTC.

This clone was seen only a few times. This chain uses TRBV10-1 with TRBJ2-7; 8 nucleotides line up with TRBD1. In germline, CDR1 is WNHNN, CDR2 SYGVQD (reference sequence). J gave up 7 bases and V 4 bases, and 9 bases lay outside the gene matches. The CDR3 has 14 amino acids. The CDR3 sequence is CASSGQGSSREQYF. In nucleotides, the CDR3 is TGCGCCAGCAGTGGACAGGGGTCGTCTCGGGAGCAGTACTTC.

The V and J genes are TRBV6-1 and TRBJ1-5; possible D gene TRBD1, 6 bases. This CDR3 is 13 amino acids long. The germline V gene encodes CDR1 MNHNS and CDR2 SASEGT. Trimming took 8 bases from V and 1 from J, leaving 9 bases between them. CDR3 amino acids: CASGQTSNQPQHF. CDR3 sequence (DNA): TGTGCCAGCGGACAGACAAGCAATCAGCCCCAGCATTTT.

This clone appeared a few times. One end of the junction does not line up with germline, which may come from a read error. The chain uses TRBV7-8 and TRBJ1-4; TRBD1 matches 10 bases. CDR3 size: 15 residues. Germline CDR1 SGHVS, CDR2 FQNEAQ. In DNA, the CDR3 is TGTGCCAGCAGCTTAGCGGGGACAGGGGAACGAAAAACTGTTTTT. Encoded protein: CASSLAGTGERKTVF.

In DNA, the CDR3 is TGTGCCAGCAGTTACCCGGCAGGTGATGAAAAACTGTTTTTT. It translates to CASSYPAGDEKLFF. This chain joins TRBV6-6 and TRBJ1-4; D not certain. Per the germline V gene, CDR1 is MNHNY and CDR2 is SVGAGI (reference sequence). V dropped 2 bases and J dropped 6 bases, with 10 bases sitting between them. This CDR3 comprises 14 residues.